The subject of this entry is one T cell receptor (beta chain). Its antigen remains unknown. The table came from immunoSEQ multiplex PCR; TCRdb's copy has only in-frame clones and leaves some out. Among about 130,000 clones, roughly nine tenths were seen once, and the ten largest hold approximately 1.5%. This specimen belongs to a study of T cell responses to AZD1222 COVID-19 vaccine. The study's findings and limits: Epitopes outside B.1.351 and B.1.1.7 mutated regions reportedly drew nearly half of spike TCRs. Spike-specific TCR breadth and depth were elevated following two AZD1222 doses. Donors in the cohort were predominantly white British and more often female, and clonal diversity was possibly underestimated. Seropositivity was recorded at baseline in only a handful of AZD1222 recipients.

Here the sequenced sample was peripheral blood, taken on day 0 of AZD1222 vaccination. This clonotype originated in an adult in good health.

Here the CDR3 reads CASSLTESYGYTF. CDR3 nucleotides: TGTGCCAGTAGTTTGACCGAGTCCTATGGCTACACCTTC. The V and J genes are TRBV19 and TRBJ1-2; no clear D. The germline V and J ends were trimmed by 5 bases and 4 bases, with 11 bases remaining between them. The CDR3 runs 13 residues. CDR1 is LNHDA, CDR2 SQIVND, per germline (reference sequence).